One sample yielded the 26 T cell receptor beta chains listed below, sequenced in a study of blood T cell repertoires in COVID-19. TCRdb keeps only in-frame clones here, not all; method: immunoSEQ multiplex PCR. The sample holds under 70,000 clones; approximately 90% are singletons and the top ten take about 16%. Specimen: peripheral blood. The receptors were sampled from an elderly man with acute or convalescent COVID-19.

Written as DNA, the CDR3 is TGTGCCAGTAGTGTCCGGAGGGCGTGGGACACCATATATTTT. It yields the protein CASSVRRAWDTIYF. The chain combines TRBV19 with TRBJ1-3; no definite D call. V was clipped by 5 bases and J by 8 bases, with 16 bases between them. This CDR3 is 14 amino acids long. Germline loops: CDR1 LNHDA, CDR2 SQIVND (reference sequence).

The rearrangement uses TRBV30 and TRBJ2-2; TRBD1 might be the D (5 bases). The CDR3 is 13 residues long. The ends were cut back, 0 bases at V and 3 bases at J, with 5 bases in the middle. CDR1 GTSNPN and CDR2 SVGIG come from the germline V gene (reference sequence). CDR3 amino acids: CAWSVQDTGELFF. Here the CDR3 DNA reads TGTGCCTGGAGTGTACAGGACACCGGGGAGCTGTTTTTT.

This sequence joins TRBV6-5 and TRBJ2-7, with TRBD1 identical over 7 bases. The V segment lost 5 bases and the J segment 3 bases; nucleotides outside the gene matches: 7. Germline loops: CDR1 MNHEY, CDR2 SVGAGI. The CDR3 length is 14 residues. CDR3 in amino acids: CASSPRTGSYEQYF. The CDR3 DNA sequence: TGTGCCAGCAGTCCCCGGACAGGAAGCTACGAGCAGTACTTC.

This rearrangement joins TRBV3-1 (or the pseudogene TRBV3-2) to TRBJ2-5, with 7 positions matching TRBD1. The CDR3 loop spans 16 amino acids. Germline assignment: CDR1 LGHDT and CDR2 YNNKEL (reference sequence). V gave up 0 bases and J gave up 2 bases; unmatched junction bases: 6. CDR3 DNA sequence: TGTGCCAGCAGCCAAGAGGGACAGACGCAACAAGAGACCCAGTACTTC. Its protein product is CASSQEGQTQQETQYF.

The chain has TRBV23-1 and TRBJ2-5; D uncertain. TRBV23-1 has ORF status, its function being uncertain. The CDR3 covers 13 residues. Trimming removed 4 bases at V and 5 bases at J, with 11 bases between. DNA of the CDR3: TGCGCCAGCAGTCTTGCGATCCGGGAGACCCAGTACTTC. Encoded protein: CASSLAIRETQYF.

The gene calls are TRBV24-1 and TRBJ1-5, with TRBD1 matching over 11 bases. The CDR3 sequence is 18 residues long. The J segment lost 5 bases and the V segment lost 4 bases, leaving 12 bases of the junction unmatched. CDR1 and CDR2 (germline): KGHDR, SFDVKD. The CDR3 loop reads CATSDNGQGAQWDQPQHF. The CDR3 region has the DNA TGTGCCACCAGTGACAACGGACAGGGGGCTCAGTGGGATCAGCCCCAGCATTTT.

The J gene is TRBJ2-5, the V gene TRBV5-6; a possible D gene is TRBD2 (6 bases). Trimming stripped 0 bases from V and 3 bases from J, with 15 bases between. This CDR3 region has 16 residues. CDR1 is SGHDT and CDR2 is YYEEEE in the germline V gene. CDR3 protein: CASSLEGRDWEETQYF. CDR3 DNA sequence: TGTGCCAGCAGCTTGGAGGGCCGGGACTGGGAAGAGACCCAGTACTTC.

The chain has TRBV28 and TRBJ1-1, with D tentatively TRBD1 (6 bases). Between the trimmed V and J ends, which lost 2 bases and 1 base, there was a span of 8 bases. CDR1 and CDR2 from the germline V gene are MDHEN and SYDVKM. This CDR3 spans 14 amino acids. The CDR3 bases are TGTGCCAGCAGTTTAGGCAGGGGGAACACTGAAGCTTTCTTT. Translation: CASSLGRGNTEAFF.

J is TRBJ2-3 and V is TRBV24-1; D possibly corresponds to TRBD2 (6 bases). This CDR3 comprises 15 residues. V was trimmed by 3 bases and J by 2 bases, leaving 11 bases between them. The germline CDR1 and CDR2 sequences are KGHDR and SFDVKD. CDR3 coding DNA: TGTGCCACCAGTGATGGCGGGGCCCCCACAGATACGCAGTATTTT. This translates into CATSDGGAPTDTQYF.

The chain links TRBV3-1 (or the pseudogene TRBV3-2) to TRBJ2-3; TRBD2 agrees at 8 bases. In germline, CDR1 is LGHDT, CDR2 YNNKEL (reference sequence). The CDR3 extends over 20 amino acids. The junction had 25 bases not matched to a gene; V was cut back by 4 bases and J by 7 bases. The CDR3 sequence: CASSPRDPGAGGIGRNTQYF. The DNA for the CDR3 is TGTGCCAGCAGCCCTCGGGACCCGGGGGCGGGGGGCATAGGAAGAAATACGCAGTATTTT.

The chain has TRBV5-1 and TRBJ2-2; D remains ambiguous. Trimming cost V 0 bases and J 4 bases, with 10 bases left between them. Germline V gene sequence: CDR1 SGHRS, CDR2 YFSETQ. The CDR3 loop spans 15 amino acids. The CDR3 DNA follows: TGCGCCAGCAGCTTGGACGGTCGGTCCACCGGGGAGCTGTTTTTT. This sequence encodes CASSLDGRSTGELFF.

The rearrangement joins TRBV7-8 to TRBJ2-4, with 9 bases matching TRBD2. V gave up 1 base and J gave up 3 bases; unmatched junction bases: 4. Germline-derived CDR1 and CDR2 are SGHVS and FQNEAQ. CDR3 length: 16 residues. CDR3 bases: TGTGCCAGCAGCTTAGTCTGGCGGGGGGGCAAAAACATTCAGTACTTC. As protein: CASSLVWRGGKNIQYF.

The chain joins TRBV27 to TRBJ1-5; D remains ambiguous. This CDR3 region has 15 residues. In germline, CDR1 is MNHEY, CDR2 SMNVEV (reference sequence). V lost 6 bases, J lost 4 bases, and 16 bases lay in between. CDR3: CASSRGPAPNQPQHF. The CDR3 DNA sequence: TGTGCCAGCAGCCGGGGTCCGGCACCTAATCAGCCCCAGCATTTT.

The chain combines TRBV28 with TRBJ1-3; 7 positions match TRBD1. Germline V gives CDR1 MDHEN, CDR2 SYDVKM. The CDR3 runs to 16 residues. V was clipped by 6 bases and J by 0 bases; unmatched bases: 8. CDR3 in DNA: TGTGCCAGCAGGAACCCGGGACAGAGCTCTGGAAACACCATATATTTT. Its translation: CASRNPGQSSGNTIYF.

The rearrangement joins TRBV6-5 to TRBJ1-1, with a weak D call TRBD1 (5 bases). Trimming took 6 bases from V and 0 from J, leaving 11 bases between them. The V gene's germline CDR1 is MNHEY and CDR2 SVGAGI. There are 14 residues in the CDR3. CDR3 coding DNA: TGTGCCAGCAGGTCCAGGGCCATGAACACTGAAGCTTTCTTT. It translates to CASRSRAMNTEAFF.

The rearrangement links TRBV19 to TRBJ1-5, with D perhaps matching TRBD1 (5 bases). Germline CDR1 is LNHDA and CDR2 is SQIVND (reference sequence). This CDR3 spans 12 amino acids. V shed 9 bases and J shed 7 bases, with 13 bases lying between them. Here the CDR3 reads CASRWPGQPQHF. As DNA, the CDR3 is TGTGCCAGCCGCTGGCCAGGGCAGCCCCAGCATTTT.

The chain is built from TRBV7-2 and TRBJ2-7, with D tentatively TRBD1 (5 bases). The CDR3 has 13 amino acids. Germline V gives CDR1 SGHTA, CDR2 FQGNSA. Trimming stripped 3 bases from V and 7 bases from J, with 13 bases between. The CDR3 nucleotides are TGTGCCAGCAGCTTCGACAGCCTTAGGGAGCAGTACTTC. Protein: CASSFDSLREQYF.

The V gene is TRBV24-1, the J gene TRBJ1-2; 9 nucleotides line up with TRBD1. CDR3 size: 13 residues. J lost 7 bases, V lost 7 bases, and 6 bases had no gene match. The germline CDR1 and CDR2 sequences are KGHDR and SFDVKD. In DNA, the CDR3 is TGTGCCACCAGGGGGGACAGGGTTAGTGGCTACACCTTC. This translates into CATRGDRVSGYTF.

The chain has TRBV3-1 (or the pseudogene TRBV3-2) and TRBJ2-5; 8 bases match TRBD2. Germline V gene sequence: CDR1 LGHDT, CDR2 YNNKEL (reference sequence). The V and J ends lost 1 base and 0 bases, in that order; junction bases with no gene match: 7. There are 17 residues in the CDR3. The CDR3 is CASSQVSGRKYQETQYF. DNA of the CDR3: TGTGCCAGCAGCCAAGTAAGCGGGAGAAAGTACCAAGAGACCCAGTACTTC.

The CDR3 reads CASSQVGLAGVQFF. The DNA for the CDR3 is TGTGCCAGCAGCCAAGTGGGCCTAGCGGGGGTGCAGTTCTTC. V usage is TRBV14 and J usage is TRBJ2-1; 10 positions match TRBD2. Trimming removed 1 base from V and 12 bases from J; junction bases left unmatched: 6. The V gene's germline CDR1 is SGHDN and CDR2 FVKESK. This CDR3 region has 14 residues.

This clone turned up a few times. V is TRBV30 and J is TRBJ1-1, with 7 bases fitting TRBD1. The CDR3 contains 14 residues. The V and J ends lost 0 bases and 1 base, in that order; junction bases with no gene match: 2. From germline, CDR1 is GTSNPN and CDR2 SVGIG (reference sequence). The CDR3 here is CAWSVDRANTEAFF. CDR3 DNA: TGTGCCTGGAGTGTAGACAGGGCGAACACTGAAGCTTTCTTT.

V usage is TRBV5-1 and J usage is TRBJ1-4; 12 nucleotides line up with TRBD1. V trimming: 4 bases; J trimming: 8 bases; junction bases outside the gene matches: 15. Germline values: CDR1 SGHRS, CDR2 YFSETQ. The CDR3 loop spans 18 amino acids. This chain's CDR3 is CASSTGTGGRGSEEKLFF. DNA for the CDR3: TGCGCCAGCAGCACCGGGACAGGGGGCCGGGGTAGCGAGGAAAAACTGTTTTTT.

The genes are TRBV6-1 and TRBJ1-2; D not resolved. CDR1 is MNHNS and CDR2 is SASEGT in the germline V gene. This CDR3 is 14 amino acids long. With 2 bases removed from V and 3 bases from J, the gap between germline ends came to 10 bases. Written as DNA, the CDR3 is TGTGCCAGCAGTGAAACCGGGAGCCACTATGGCTACACCTTC. Translation: CASSETGSHYGYTF.

The V call is TRBV11-3, the J call TRBJ1-5; D might be TRBD1 (5 bases). This CDR3 is 15 amino acids long. Germline V gives CDR1 SGHNT, CDR2 YENEEA. Trimming shortened V by 7 bases and J by 6 bases, and 19 bases separated the two germline ends. Here the CDR3 DNA reads TGTGCCAGCAATGGTGCTAAGGGGAGGGGTCAGCCCCAGCATTTT. This encodes CASNGAKGRGQPQHF.

As DNA, the CDR3 is TGTGCCAGCAGCGTAGAGTTAAGGGGCTCGGATGGCTACACCTTC. Translating it yields CASSVELRGSDGYTF. The V gene is TRBV9, the J gene TRBJ1-2, with D perhaps matching TRBD1 (5 bases). Trimming took 0 bases from V and 6 from J, leaving 15 bases between them. CDR3 length: 15 amino acids. CDR1 SGDLS and CDR2 YYNGEE come from the germline V gene.

A single count supports this clone. The chain is built from TRBV6-1 and TRBJ2-5; D possibly corresponds to TRBD2 (6 bases). Trimming cost V 1 base and J 4 bases, with 13 bases left between them. Looked up from germline, CDR1 is MNHNS and CDR2 is SASEGT. The CDR3 loop spans 15 amino acids. As DNA, the CDR3 is TGTGCCAGCAGTGAAGGGGTTGCGGGGCGAGAGACCCAGTACTTC. This encodes CASSEGVAGRETQYF.